This record covers a single TCR beta chain. The data were obtained in a study of OX40 agonist ivuxolimab in advanced cancers. Study context: Dose-escalation cases comprised hepatocellular carcinoma, melanoma, renal cell or head and neck cancer.

Profiled with immunoSEQ multiplex PCR; TCRdb holds only in-frame clones, not every one. The sample holds more than 75,000 clones; approximately 86% are singletons and the top ten take around 0.82%. The receptor was isolated from an adult with an advanced solid tumor such as melanoma, head and neck, liver or kidney cancer. The starting material was CD4+ or CD8+ T cells sorted from blood, obtained in a trial of the OX40 agonist ivuxolimab.

The CDR3 is CASRAAGVINEQFF. DNA of the CDR3: TGTGCCAGCCGCGCCGCGGGAGTGATCAATGAGCAGTTCTTC. The V gene is TRBV28, the J gene TRBJ2-1; 7 bases agree with TRBD2. CDR3 length: 14 residues. V shed 8 bases, J shed 6 bases, and the junction held 10 bases outside the gene matches. CDR1 MDHEN and CDR2 SYDVKM come from the germline V gene.